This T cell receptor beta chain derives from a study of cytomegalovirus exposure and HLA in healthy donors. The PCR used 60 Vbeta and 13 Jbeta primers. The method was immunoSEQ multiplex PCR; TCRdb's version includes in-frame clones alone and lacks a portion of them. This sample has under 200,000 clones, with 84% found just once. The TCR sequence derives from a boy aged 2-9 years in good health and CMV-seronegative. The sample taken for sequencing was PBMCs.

In nucleotides, the CDR3 is TGTGCCAGCAGTTTATTCAAGAACACTGAAGCTTTCTTT. Translation: CASSLFKNTEAFF. The rearrangement joins TRBV27 to TRBJ1-1; unclear D gene. CDR1 is MNHEY, CDR2 SMNVEV, per germline (reference sequence). The V and J ends lost 1 base and 1 base respectively, with 4 bases between them. The CDR3 spans 13 residues.